The next 10 T cell receptor beta chains were all read from a single sample in a study of T cell repertoires in cytomegalovirus infection. Their cognate antigens are unknown. TCRdb re-called the reads with MiXCR, one entry per CDR3 protein. The repertoire consists of roughly 860,000 distinct CDR3 sequences, with approximately 30% occurring once and the leading ten covering 9.5% to 15%. The sample here was cultured CD8+ T cells from PBMCs, taken from culture after CMV antigen stimulation. These TCRs come from a human donor in good health (CMV status not recorded). Some clones in this sample may be carry-over from other donors' samples.

This clonotype was observed a few times. As DNA, the CDR3 is TGTGCCAGCAGTTACGGTGACAGGGATTTGATGAACACTGAAGCTTTCTTT. This sequence encodes CASSYGDRDLMNTEAFF. The chain has TRBV6-2 or TRBV6-3 and TRBJ1-1; 7 bases are a match to TRBD1. J was trimmed by 0 bases and V by 2 bases; bases with no gene match: 9. The CDR3 has 17 residues. From germline, CDR1 is MNHEY and CDR2 SVGEGT.

The chain joins TRBV20-1 to TRBJ1-2; perhaps TRBD1 as D (6 bases). The CDR3 loop spans 13 amino acids. V dropped 0 bases and J dropped 7 bases, with 12 bases sitting between them. The germline CDR1 and CDR2 sequences are DFQATT and SNEGSKA (reference sequence). This chain's CDR3 is CSAREGAQGGYTF. CDR3 sequence (DNA): TGCAGTGCTAGAGAGGGGGCGCAGGGTGGCTACACCTTC.

There are many counts of this clonotype. The J gene is TRBJ1-1, the V gene TRBV7-2, with TRBD1 identical over 10 bases. The J segment lost 5 bases and the V segment lost 5 bases, leaving 5 bases of the junction unmatched. The CDR3 is made up of 14 amino acids. The germline CDR1 and CDR2 sequences are SGHTA and FQGNSA. The DNA for the CDR3 is TGTGCCAGCAGCCTGAGGGACAGGGGTACTGAAGCTTTCTTT. Translating gives CASSLRDRGTEAFF. Full variable domain (missing parts from reference TRBV7-2 and TRBJ1-1): GAGVSQSPSNKVTEKGKDVELRCDPISGHTALYWYRQSLGQGLEFLIYFQGNSAPDKSGLPSDRFSAERTGGSVSTLTIQRTQQEDSAVYLCASSLRDRGTEAFFGQGTRLTVV.

This clonotype came up many times. CDR3 DNA: TGTGCCAGCAGCTCGGGACTAGAGCAGTACGTC. Its translation is CASSSGLEQYV. The chain employs TRBV7-6 and TRBJ2-7; 7 nucleotides match TRBD2. The germline V gene has CDR1 SGHVS and CDR2 FNYEAQ. The V and J ends lost 4 bases and 7 bases, in that order; junction bases with no gene match: 1. This CDR3 spans 11 amino acids.

The chain combines TRBV4-2 with TRBJ1-1; TRBD1 might be the D (6 bases). V gave up 1 base and J gave up 5 bases, with 17 bases separating them. Germline CDR1 and CDR2: LGHNA and YNFKEQ. The CDR3 covers 16 residues. CDR3 in amino acids: CASSQAGTGLRTEAFF. The CDR3 DNA is TGTGCCAGCAGCCAAGCCGGTACAGGGCTAAGGACTGAAGCTTTCTTT.

The gene calls are TRBV6-1 and TRBJ1-5; D remains unclear. The CDR3 sequence is 15 residues long. The V gene's germline CDR1 is MNHNS and CDR2 SASEGT. Trimming cost V 2 bases and J 1 base, with 9 bases left between them. The chain's CDR3 is CASSEWLGSNQPQHF. Here the CDR3 DNA reads TGTGCCAGCAGTGAATGGCTCGGCAGCAATCAGCCCCAGCATTTT.

This clonotype was counted a few times. This rearrangement joins TRBV7-9 to TRBJ1-4; weak D call: TRBD1 (6 bases). The V gene's germline CDR1 is SEHNR and CDR2 FQNEAQ (reference sequence). This CDR3 comprises 16 residues. V was shortened by 1 base and J by 5 bases, with 14 bases between the two germline ends. The CDR3 coding sequence is TGTGCCAGCAGCTTAGACTTAGTGACAGGCAATGAAAAACTGTTTTTT. Its translation is CASSLDLVTGNEKLFF.

The chain carries TRBV20-1 and TRBJ2-2, with 7 bases matching TRBD1. Germline V CDR1 and CDR2: DFQATT, SNEGSKA (reference sequence). The CDR3 runs to 14 residues. After removal of 6 bases from V and 3 bases from J, the junction contained 7 bases not matched to a gene. The CDR3 loop is CSARTGPYTGELFF. The CDR3 coding sequence is TGCAGTGCAAGGACAGGCCCCTACACCGGGGAGCTGTTTTTT.

This clonotype was counted between two and nine times. The rearrangement links TRBV20-1 to TRBJ1-1, with 8 bases identical to TRBD1. There are 14 residues in the CDR3. The V segment lost 5 bases and the J segment 3 bases; nucleotides outside the gene matches: 8. Per germline, CDR1 DFQATT and CDR2 SNEGSKA (reference sequence). CDR3 sequence: CSASWTGRDTEAFF. The DNA of the CDR3 is TGCAGTGCTTCCTGGACAGGGCGGGACACTGAAGCTTTCTTT.

This clonotype has at least ten counts. This chain uses TRBV7-6 with TRBJ2-7; possible D gene TRBD1, 6 bases. The CDR3 totals 14 residues. Trimming removed 0 bases at V and 3 bases at J, with 9 bases between. Per the germline V gene, CDR1 is SGHVS and CDR2 is FNYEAQ. CDR3 DNA sequence: TGTGCCAGCAGCTTAGCGCCAGGGGACTACGAGCAGTACGTC. Translating it yields CASSLAPGDYEQYV.